Below, 27 T cell receptor beta chains from the same sample are listed, as sequenced in a study of T-cell memory formation after mild COVID-19 (TCRdb year 2021). Library construction relied on 5' RACE. For sequencing, an Illumina NovaSeq 6000 was employed. TCRdb's own reprocessing of the public reads used fastp at Q25 and MiXCR and kept productive beta chains. Rows matching on CDR3 protein sequence are summarized as one entry with the most common DNA and genes. The sample data list approximately 580,000 distinct CDR3 sequences, and about a fifth of these were observed just once. The ten biggest clones cover around an eighth of the sample. Input material: PBMCs or a T cell subset sorted from them (not recorded which). All receptors come from an adult woman who had mild COVID-19 (a few samples of this study predate the infection). The sample titles of this study are shuffled in the database, so cell type and time point are left out; the donor was told from shared clones.

This clonotype came up a few times. The chain joins TRBV27 to TRBJ2-7, with TRBD2 matching 7 bases. The CDR3 sequence is 15 residues long. Germline-derived CDR1 and CDR2 are MNHEY and SMNVEV (reference sequence). Unmatched junction bases numbered 7, after V lost 3 bases and J lost 2 bases. CDR3 sequence (DNA): TGTGCCAGCAGTTTGGGTTGGGAGGGAGCCTACGAGCAGTACTTC. Translated: CASSLGWEGAYEQYF.

This clonotype was recorded at least ten times. The V and J genes are TRBV4-1 and TRBJ2-1; 8 bases map to TRBD2. The length of the CDR3 is 20 residues. Germline V lookup: CDR1 MGHRA, CDR2 YSYEKL. Trimming removed 4 bases from V and 0 bases from J; junction bases left unmatched: 17. The DNA for the CDR3 is TGCGCCAGCAGCCCCCTCGGGAAAGCTAGCGGGCCGAGCTCCTACAATGAGCAGTTCTTC. Amino acids: CASSPLGKASGPSSYNEQFF.

CDR3 protein: CASSPSENTIYF. For the CDR3, the DNA is TGTGCCAGCAGTCCCTCGGAGAACACCATATATTTT. V and J are TRBV7-9 and TRBJ1-3; D unresolved. Trimming left V 6 bases short and J 7 bases short, with 10 bases between. The CDR3 contains 12 residues. Germline V gives CDR1 SEHNR, CDR2 FQNEAQ (reference sequence).

V and J are TRBV15 and TRBJ1-1; weak D call: TRBD1 (5 bases). CDR1 is LNHNV, CDR2 YYDKDF, per germline (reference sequence). The CDR3 covers 13 residues. V was trimmed by 4 bases and J by 1 base, leaving 7 bases between them. The CDR3 DNA follows: TGTGCCACCAGCACAGGGACGAACACTGAAGCTTTCTTT. Its translation: CATSTGTNTEAFF.

The chain employs TRBV11-2 and TRBJ2-2, with a tentative D call TRBD1 (5 bases). V was clipped by 5 bases and J by 4 bases, with 11 bases between them. Germline V lookup: CDR1 SGHAT, CDR2 FQNNGV. The CDR3 loop spans 14 amino acids. The CDR3 loop is CASSADKGTGELFF. Written as DNA, the CDR3 is TGTGCCAGCAGCGCGGACAAGGGCACCGGGGAGCTGTTTTTT.

This sequence joins TRBV7-9 and TRBJ1-6; 8 nucleotides align to TRBD1. The CDR3 covers 13 residues. The germline CDR1 and CDR2 sequences are SEHNR and FQNEAQ (reference sequence). Trimming removed 10 bases from V and 7 bases from J; junction bases left unmatched: 6. The CDR3 sequence: CATGQGANSPLHF. In DNA form, the CDR3 reads TGTGCCACCGGCCAGGGGGCAAATTCACCCCTCCACTTT.

This clonotype was seen repeatedly, ten times or more. The V gene is TRBV5-1, the J gene TRBJ2-7; D call uncertain. Trimming cost V 0 bases and J 0 bases, with 13 bases left between them. CDR3 size: 16 residues. The germline V gene has CDR1 SGHRS and CDR2 YFSETQ. CDR3 nucleotides: TGCGCCAGCAGCTTGGCCCTGGGGAAGAGCTCCTACGAGCAGTACTTC. It specifies CASSLALGKSSYEQYF.

This clonotype was counted only a few times. The chain joins TRBV5-6 to TRBJ1-1; a weak D match, TRBD1 (6 bases). The CDR3 runs 13 residues. Trimming cost V 4 bases and J 4 bases, with 11 bases left between them. CDR1 and CDR2 (germline): SGHDT, YYEEEE. CDR3 sequence: CASSGRGFTEAFF. In DNA form, the CDR3 reads TGTGCCAGCAGCGGCAGGGGTTTCACTGAAGCTTTCTTT. Combining the CDR3 with reference TRBV5-6 and TRBJ1-1 gives the whole variable domain DAGVTQSPTHLIKTRGQQVTLRCSPKSGHDTVSWYQQALGQGPQFIFQYYEEEERQRGNFPDRFSGHQFPNYSSELNVNALLLGDSALYLCASSGRGFTEAFFGQGTRLTVV.

The chain carries TRBV27 and TRBJ1-2, with D tentatively TRBD1 (6 bases). Germline CDR1 reads MNHEY; CDR2 reads SMNVEV (reference sequence). This CDR3 is 13 amino acids long. With 3 bases removed from V and 7 bases from J, the gap between germline ends came to 12 bases. CDR3 coding DNA: TGTGCCAGCAGTTTCACAGGGTCGGGTGGCTACACCTTC. The encoded protein is CASSFTGSGGYTF.

The chain recombines TRBV7-2 with TRBJ1-1; TRBD1 matches 8 bases. This CDR3 region has 16 residues. The V and J ends lost 4 bases and 0 bases, in that order; junction bases with no gene match: 7. CDR1 and CDR2 from the germline V gene are SGHTA and FQGNSA. CDR3 amino acids: CASSSDRALMNTEAFF. DNA of the CDR3: TGTGCCAGCAGCTCGGACAGGGCCCTCATGAACACTGAAGCTTTCTTT.

This chain connects TRBV20-1 to TRBJ2-7; D is possibly TRBD1 (5 bases). The CDR3 contains 14 residues. Trimming shortened V by 3 bases and J by 3 bases, and 15 bases separated the two germline ends. CDR1 and CDR2 from the germline V gene are DFQATT and SNEGSKA (reference sequence). The CDR3 here is CSARGNRIDYEQYF. Here the CDR3 DNA reads TGCAGTGCTAGGGGAAACAGGATCGACTACGAGCAGTACTTC.

This clonotype was seen only a few times. CDR3 region: CASSLGTGDGNTIYF. CDR3 nucleotide sequence: TGCGCCAGCAGCCTAGGGACAGGGGATGGAAACACCATATATTTT. The genes are TRBV5-1 and TRBJ1-3, with TRBD1 identical over 10 bases. CDR3 size: 15 residues. Trimming took 4 bases from V and 3 from J; bases not matched to a gene: 4. The germline CDR1 and CDR2 sequences are SGHRS and YFSETQ.

This clonotype was observed a few times. The gene calls are TRBV12-3 or TRBV12-4 and TRBJ2-1; no reliable D call. Trimming pared 1 base from V and 4 bases from J, leaving 5 bases between. The CDR3 covers 13 residues. The CDR3 here is CASSLGWYNEQFF. CDR3 DNA: TGTGCCAGCAGTTTAGGCTGGTACAATGAGCAGTTCTTC.

As DNA, the CDR3 is TGTGCCAGCAACAGGCAGGCTTATGAGAGTGGCTACACCTTC. This codes for CASNRQAYESGYTF. The chain is built from TRBV2 and TRBJ1-2, with D possibly being TRBD1 (5 bases). The V gene lost 7 bases and the J gene lost 7 bases, with 19 bases spanning the gap. The CDR3 has 14 amino acids. Per the germline V gene, CDR1 is SNHLY and CDR2 is FYNNEI.

The genes are TRBV18 and TRBJ2-7, with 11 bases lining up with TRBD1. The germline CDR1 and CDR2 sequences are KGHSH and LQKENI. V trimming: 1 base; J trimming: 3 bases; junction bases outside the gene matches: 2. The CDR3 is made up of 15 amino acids. The CDR3 DNA reads as TGTGCCAGCTCACCACTGGGACAGGGGGGCTACGAGCAGTACTTC. Its protein is CASSPLGQGGYEQYF. The variable domain in full, completed from reference TRBV18 and TRBJ2-7, reads NAGVMQNPRHLVRRRGQEARLRCSPMKGHSHVYWYRQLPEEGLKFMVYLQKENIIDESGMPKERFSAEFPKEGPSILRIQQVVRGDSAAYFCASSPLGQGGYEQYFGPGTRLTVT.

This clonotype was detected only a few times. The chain carries TRBV6-5 and TRBJ2-7; possibly TRBD1 for D (7 bases). Germline V gene data show CDR1 as MNHEY and CDR2 as SVGAGI. Trimming took off 7 bases at V and 3 bases at J, with 13 bases between the two ends. The CDR3 is 13 residues long. The CDR3 DNA reads as TGTGCCAGCACCAGACAGGGAGGCTACGAGCAGTACTTC. It is translated as CASTRQGGYEQYF.

V is TRBV7-9 and J is TRBJ2-2; 9 nucleotides align to TRBD2. The CDR3 length is 20 residues. V trimming: 5 bases; J trimming: 0 bases; junction bases outside the gene matches: 16. Per germline, CDR1 SEHNR and CDR2 FQNEAQ (reference sequence). As DNA, the CDR3 is TGTGCCAGCAGCGCGCAGCCGGGACTAGCCCCTCCCGCGAACACCGGGGAGCTGTTTTTT. This codes for CASSAQPGLAPPANTGELFF. Supplemented by reference TRBV7-9 and TRBJ2-2, the full variable domain reads DTGVSQNPRHKITKRGQNVTFRCDPISEHNRLYWYRQTLGQGPEFLTYFQNEAQLEKSRLLSDRFSAERPKGSFSTLEIQRTEQGDSAMYLCASSAQPGLAPPANTGELFFGEGSRLTVL.

This clonotype showed up just a few times. The genes are TRBV6-1 and TRBJ2-7, with D possibly being TRBD1 or TRBD2 (5 bases each). Germline V gene data show CDR1 as MNHNS and CDR2 as SASEGT. This CDR3 region has 15 residues. V shed 6 bases and J shed 0 bases, with 15 bases lying between them. The CDR3 sequence is CASRIGAGSSYEQYF. Here the CDR3 DNA reads TGTGCCAGCAGAATTGGGGCTGGGAGCTCCTACGAGCAGTACTTC.

V and J are TRBV29-1 and TRBJ2-7; TRBD2 matches 9 bases. Per germline, CDR1 SQVTM and CDR2 ANQGSEA. Germline trimming cut 4 bases from V and 1 base from J; bases unmatched to any gene: 2. The CDR3 loop spans 13 amino acids. In DNA, the CDR3 is TGCAGCGTTGTTCTAGCGGGGTCCTACGAGCAGTACTTC. Translated: CSVVLAGSYEQYF.

This clonotype was seen more than once but under ten times. The rearrangement uses TRBV5-1 and TRBJ2-7; 7 bases align to TRBD1. The CDR3 covers 14 residues. Losses at the gene ends were 4 bases for V and 0 bases for J; bases not matched to a gene: 4. The germline gives CDR1 SGHRS, CDR2 YFSETQ. The CDR3 nucleotides read TGCGCCAGCAGCACCAGGGGGAACTCCTACGAGCAGTACTTC. Amino acid sequence: CASSTRGNSYEQYF.

This chain links TRBV7-9 with TRBJ2-7; TRBD1 matches 9 bases. V was clipped by 6 bases and J by 4 bases; unmatched bases: 7. This CDR3 region has 14 residues. Germline values: CDR1 SEHNR, CDR2 FQNEAQ (reference sequence). The CDR3 nucleotides are TGTGCCAGCAGGCCTACAGGGGGCAAATACGAGCAGTACTTC. Translating it yields CASRPTGGKYEQYF.

This chain joins TRBV25-1 and TRBJ2-3; 13 nucleotides line up with TRBD2. The V segment lost 6 bases and the J segment 2 bases; nucleotides outside the gene matches: 8. CDR1 MGHDK and CDR2 SYGVNS come from the germline V gene. This CDR3 spans 17 amino acids. The CDR3 sequence: CASSAGTSGEFTDTQYF. In DNA, the CDR3 is TGTGCCAGCAGCGCCGGGACTAGCGGGGAGTTCACAGATACGCAGTATTTT.

This clonotype was seen a handful of times. This chain uses TRBV19 with TRBJ2-7, with D perhaps matching TRBD2 (5 bases). The CDR3 consists of 15 residues. The germline gives CDR1 LNHDA, CDR2 SQIVND (reference sequence). Between the trimmed V and J ends, which lost 5 bases and 3 bases, there was a span of 17 bases. CDR3 coding DNA: TGTGCCAGTAGTGCCGGACTTGCGGAGTTCTACGAGCAGTACTTC. Amino acids: CASSAGLAEFYEQYF.

The J gene is TRBJ1-2, the V gene TRBV12-3 or TRBV12-4; TRBD1 matches 8 bases. Trimming took 6 bases from V and 12 from J; bases not matched to a gene: 6. The CDR3 length is 11 residues. CDR3 nucleotide sequence: TGTGCCAGCAGGGGACAGGTCATCAACACCTTC. This codes for CASRGQVINTF.

V is TRBV7-8 and J is TRBJ2-6; D ambiguous. CDR1 is SGHVS and CDR2 is FQNEAQ in the germline V gene. With 5 bases removed from V and 0 bases from J, the gap between germline ends came to 23 bases. This CDR3 has 20 residues. This chain's CDR3 is CASSHYAGPLALSGANVLTF. CDR3 bases: TGTGCCAGCAGCCACTATGCCGGCCCCCTGGCTCTCTCTGGGGCCAACGTCCTGACTTTC.

This sequence joins TRBV5-1 and TRBJ2-3; TRBD2 matches 7 bases. The CDR3 is 15 amino acids. Looked up from germline, CDR1 is SGHRS and CDR2 is YFSETQ. V shed 1 base, J shed 0 bases, and the junction held 2 bases outside the gene matches. CDR3 residues: CASSLLAVSTDTQYF. CDR3 sequence (DNA): TGCGCCAGCAGCTTGCTAGCGGTTAGCACAGATACGCAGTATTTT. Drawing the rest from reference TRBV5-1 and TRBJ2-3, the complete variable domain is KAGVTQTPRYLIKTRGQQVTLSCSPISGHRSVSWYQQTPGQGLQFLFEYFSETQRNKGNFPGRFSGRQFSNSRSEMNVSTLELGDSALYLCASSLLAVSTDTQYFGPGTRLTVL.

This chain joins TRBV14 and TRBJ1-4; 9 bases are shared with TRBD1. Germline loops: CDR1 SGHDN, CDR2 FVKESK. Unmatched junction bases numbered 10, after V lost 2 bases and J lost 9 bases. The CDR3 contains 16 residues. CDR3: CASSQSGTGLMKKLFF. In DNA form, the CDR3 reads TGTGCCAGCAGCCAATCTGGGACAGGGCTGATGAAAAAACTGTTTTTT.